This T cell receptor beta chain was recorded in a study of cytomegalovirus exposure and HLA in healthy donors. Study summary: Among about 200 million T cells, an earlier analysis found about 100 million unique TCR beta sequences. Approximately 80 million unique TCRs, all from HLA-typed donors, were included in an early release of the data.

CDR1 MGHRA and CDR2 YSYEKL come from the germline V gene. This CDR3 has 18 amino acids. Deletions cut 3 bases from V and 1 base from J, with 22 bases between. With 60 Vbeta and 13 Jbeta primers, the PCR was carried out. Libraries were prepared by immunoSEQ multiplex PCR; TCRdb keeps only in-frame clonotypes and omits some of them. The table has 150,000 to 200,000 clones, 75% to 90% seen once. In the case of this clone: Its antigen remains unknown.

The study's findings and limits: The number of N-insertions in an Asian-associated ancestry cluster was reportedly below the approximately 680-donor mean in a later analysis. Previous analysis showed most TCR beta V segments were productive about 87% or about 30% of the time.

Sequenced input: PBMCs. The TCR was taken from a woman aged 18-29 years in good health and CMV-seronegative. The rearrangement joins TRBV4-1 to TRBJ2-7; possible D gene TRBD2, 6 bases. The CDR3 here is CASSHPPTGVLASYEQYF. Here the CDR3 DNA reads TGCGCCAGCAGCCATCCCCCGACCGGGGTTCTAGCGTCCTACGAGCAGTACTTC.